This TCR beta chain was recorded in a study of shared clonotypes between healthy human individuals. CDR3 length equals 14 residues. The germline V gene encodes CDR1 SQVTM and CDR2 ANQGSEA. With 4 bases clipped from V and 6 bases from J, the junction kept 7 bases outside the gene matches. For each subset, genomic DNA was distributed in equal portions over several immunoSEQ plates. Profiled with immunoSEQ multiplex PCR; TCRdb holds only in-frame clones, not every one. The sample contains around 1.1 million clones, approximately 80% of which appear only once. This clone was recorded many times. This clonotype was obtained from a man in his late teens or twenties in good health. Some clones in this sample may be carry-over from other donors' samples. Material for sequencing was memory CD4+ T cells from PBMCs. The subset here: CD45RA-negative fraction. This chain links TRBV29-1 with TRBJ2-3, with TRBD2 matching 10 bases. The CDR3 is CSVVGSGRRDTQYF. Written as DNA, the CDR3 is TGCAGCGTTGTAGGTAGCGGGAGGAGGGATACGCAGTATTTT.